Given below is one TCR beta chain in context. In the authors' methods: Estimates of nucleated cell counts were drawn from the amplification of reference gene primers. Sequenced by immunoSEQ multiplex PCR; TCRdb stores in-frame clones only, minus some. For V, J and clone size, that table is used; D and trimming come from the DNA. Among around 180,000 clones, more than 75% were seen once, and the ten largest hold approximately 4%. This sample stems from a study of blood T cell repertoires in COVID-19. J gave up 3 bases and V 1 base, and 6 bases lay outside the gene matches. This CDR3 has 15 amino acids. Germline loops: CDR1 MGHRA, CDR2 YSYEKL.

The rearrangement links TRBV4-1 to TRBJ2-7; 7 bases agree with TRBD1. Sequencing was carried out using peripheral blood. The sequence was collected from a human donor in a cohort sampled during active COVID-19. Here the CDR3 reads CASSQGQGDLYEQYF. DNA for the CDR3: TGCGCCAGCAGCCAAGGACAGGGAGACCTCTACGAGCAGTACTTC.